Listed here are 24 T cell receptor beta chains from one sample, sequenced in a study of blood T cell repertoires in COVID-19. Produced via immunoSEQ multiplex PCR; TCRdb's table is partial and in-frame only. The profile shows fewer than 500,000 clones, 85% to 90% of them singletons. Sequenced: PBMCs or T cells enriched from blood (not recorded which). The receptor source for this set is a man aged 30-40 years who had recovered from COVID-19.

This chain joins TRBV9 and TRBJ2-5; 14 positions match TRBD2. CDR1 is SGDLS, CDR2 YYNGEE, per germline. The CDR3 runs 15 residues. Unmatched junction bases numbered 4, after V lost 4 bases and J lost 5 bases. In nucleotides, the CDR3 is TGTGCCAGCAGCTCGGGACTAGCGGGAGTGGAGACCCAGTACTTC. Translation gives CASSSGLAGVETQYF. Variable domain in full (rest from reference TRBV9 and TRBJ2-5): DSGVTQTPKHLITATGQRVTLRCSPRSGDLSVYWYQQSLDQGLQFLIQYYNGEERAKGNILERFSAQQFPDLHSELNLSSLELGDSALYFCASSSGLAGVETQYFGPGTRLLVL.

The rearrangement links TRBV28 to TRBJ2-3; 9 bases are a match to TRBD2. Unmatched junction bases numbered 9, after V lost 3 bases and J lost 2 bases. This CDR3 contains 17 residues. From germline, CDR1 is MDHEN and CDR2 SYDVKM. The CDR3 here is CASSFGLAGYPTDTQYF. The CDR3 DNA reads as TGTGCCAGCAGTTTTGGGCTAGCGGGATACCCCACAGATACGCAGTATTTT.

V usage is TRBV19 and J usage is TRBJ2-2, with 8 positions matching TRBD1. Germline CDR1 is LNHDA and CDR2 is SQIVND (reference sequence). The CDR3 has 16 residues. V lost 5 bases to trimming and J lost 4 bases; unmatched junction nucleotides: 9. The CDR3 reads CASSFGQGRVTGELFF. The CDR3 DNA is TGTGCCAGTAGTTTTGGACAGGGAAGGGTCACCGGGGAGCTGTTTTTT.

The chain joins TRBV14 to TRBJ2-1; D is possibly TRBD2 (5 bases). V lost 2 bases to trimming and J lost 4 bases, with 18 bases between them. The germline V gene encodes CDR1 SGHDN and CDR2 FVKESK. CDR3 size: 17 residues. This CDR3 is CASSQLGFSGFYNEQFF. The CDR3, as DNA: TGTGCCAGCAGCCAACTGGGTTTTTCGGGGTTTTACAATGAGCAGTTCTTC.

The V and J genes are TRBV27 and TRBJ1-2; D uncertain. The CDR3 is 13 amino acids. V shed 7 bases and J shed 3 bases, with 12 bases lying between them. CDR1 and CDR2 (germline): MNHEY, SMNVEV (reference sequence). CDR3 nucleotide sequence: TGTGCCAGCAATACCTTAGCCGACTATGGCTACACCTTC. It codes for CASNTLADYGYTF.

The chain couples TRBV10-1 to TRBJ2-3, with 8 bases aligning to TRBD1. CDR3 length: 14 residues. CDR1 is WNHNN, CDR2 SYGVQD, per germline (reference sequence). V lost 6 bases, J lost 2 bases, and 4 bases stayed unmatched. Written as DNA, the CDR3 is TGCGCCAGCAGCACGGGACAGGACACAGATACGCAGTATTTT. Translating it yields CASSTGQDTDTQYF.

This chain joins TRBV27 and TRBJ2-6; 7 nucleotides match TRBD1. CDR1 and CDR2 from the germline V gene are MNHEY and SMNVEV (reference sequence). The CDR3 runs 17 residues. J was trimmed by 4 bases and V by 3 bases; bases with no gene match: 9. The CDR3 DNA reads TGTGCCAGCAGTTTTGACAGGGTTTTCTCGGGGGCCAACGTCCTGACTTTC. Its protein product is CASSFDRVFSGANVLTF.

The table lists this clone with a count of one. This chain connects TRBV28 to TRBJ1-4, with a weak D call TRBD1 (6 bases). The CDR3 runs to 13 residues. Germline values: CDR1 MDHEN, CDR2 SYDVKM. V was cut by 6 bases and J by 5 bases, with 10 bases left in between. Written as DNA, the CDR3 is TGTGCCAGCAGAGACACAGGGAATGAAAAACTGTTTTTT. Protein: CASRDTGNEKLFF. The full variable domain, rest sourced from reference TRBV28 and TRBJ1-4, is DVKVTQSSRYLVKRTGEKVFLECVQDMDHENMFWYRQDPGLGLRLIYFSYDVKMKEKGDIPEGYSVSREKKERFSLILESASTNQTSMYLCASRDTGNEKLFFGSGTQLSVL.

The chain recombines TRBV19 with TRBJ2-3, with 12 nucleotides matching TRBD2. The CDR3 extends over 15 amino acids. The J segment lost 5 bases and the V segment lost 9 bases, leaving 9 bases of the junction unmatched. Germline V gene sequence: CDR1 LNHDA, CDR2 SQIVND (reference sequence). CDR3 coding DNA: TGTGCCAGCTCAAGACTAGCGGGAGAACTAGATACGCAGTATTTT. This translates into CASSRLAGELDTQYF.

The V call is TRBV25-1, the J call TRBJ1-2, with 9 positions matching TRBD1. V lost 4 bases to trimming and J lost 7 bases; unmatched junction nucleotides: 10. This CDR3 region has 15 residues. CDR1 MGHDK and CDR2 SYGVNS come from the germline V gene. This CDR3 reads CASSVSGTGLSGYTF. CDR3 DNA: TGTGCCAGCAGTGTCTCCGGGACAGGGCTAAGTGGCTACACCTTC.

V usage is TRBV6-5 and J usage is TRBJ1-2; D is unresolved. Trimming removed 6 bases from V and 3 bases from J, with 17 bases in between. Germline V lookup: CDR1 MNHEY, CDR2 SVGAGI. The CDR3 is made up of 15 amino acids. This CDR3 reads CASSPRRPGDYGYTF. CDR3 nucleotide sequence: TGTGCCAGCAGCCCACGACGGCCCGGAGACTATGGCTACACCTTC.

The rearrangement joins TRBV4-1 to TRBJ1-4; possible D gene TRBD1, 6 bases. CDR1 is MGHRA, CDR2 YSYEKL, per germline. Trimming shortened V by 0 bases and J by 7 bases, and 12 bases separated the two germline ends. The CDR3 covers 15 residues. The CDR3 DNA reads as TGCGCCAGCAGCCAAGATGGTCAGGGGAGTGAAAAACTGTTTTTT. This codes for CASSQDGQGSEKLFF.

The rearrangement uses TRBV9 and TRBJ2-3, with D perhaps matching TRBD2 (5 bases). From germline, CDR1 is SGDLS and CDR2 YYNGEE. CDR3 length equals 15 residues. V gave up 0 bases and J gave up 3 bases, with 11 bases separating them. This CDR3 is CASSVALGGTDTQYF. CDR3 sequence (DNA): TGTGCCAGCAGCGTAGCTCTCGGCGGGACAGATACGCAGTATTTT.

The chain combines TRBV19 with TRBJ1-1; 7 nucleotides match TRBD1. Unmatched junction bases numbered 15, after V lost 4 bases and J lost 7 bases. Per the germline V gene, CDR1 is LNHDA and CDR2 is SQIVND (reference sequence). This CDR3 contains 16 residues. The CDR3 spells CASSTSTGSQGGEAFF. CDR3 in DNA: TGTGCCAGTAGTACTTCAACGGGCTCCCAGGGGGGTGAAGCTTTCTTT.

The V and J genes are TRBV20-1 and TRBJ2-1; 8 positions agree with TRBD2. Unmatched junction bases numbered 6, after V lost 3 bases and J lost 8 bases. This CDR3 is built from 13 residues. Germline CDR1 and CDR2: DFQATT and SNEGSKA (reference sequence). Here the CDR3 reads CSASDLAGYEQFF. CDR3 DNA sequence: TGCAGTGCTAGTGATCTAGCGGGTTATGAGCAGTTCTTC.

The chain carries TRBV3-1 (or the pseudogene TRBV3-2) and TRBJ2-3; D call uncertain. Germline V lookup: CDR1 LGHDT, CDR2 YNNKEL (reference sequence). This CDR3 has 17 amino acids. Trimming removed 1 base from V and 1 base from J, with 15 bases in between. The CDR3 DNA sequence: TGTGCCAGCAGCCAAGCCGTATTTGGCGGAGGCACAGATACGCAGTATTTT. Translated: CASSQAVFGGGTDTQYF.

The chain recombines TRBV28 with TRBJ1-5, with 7 bases aligning to TRBD1. V was clipped by 5 bases and J by 8 bases; unmatched bases: 15. CDR1 and CDR2 from the germline V gene are MDHEN and SYDVKM. The CDR3 covers 16 residues. The DNA of the CDR3 is TGTGCCAGCAGTCTTCCCCCCGGGACAGCGCGTAAGCCCCAGCATTTT. Encoded protein: CASSLPPGTARKPQHF.

This clone was observed a handful of times. The gene calls are TRBV12-5 and TRBJ2-1; D gene unclear. This CDR3 is 17 amino acids long. Trimming took off 2 bases at V and 0 bases at J, with 14 bases between the two ends. The germline gives CDR1 LGHNT, CDR2 FRNRAP. CDR3 bases: TGTGCTAGTGGTTTGAAGAGCACCGTAAGCTCCTACAATGAGCAGTTCTTC. The encoded protein is CASGLKSTVSSYNEQFF.

The rearrangement links TRBV19 to TRBJ2-3; the match to TRBD2 covers 8 bases. Looked up from germline, CDR1 is LNHDA and CDR2 is SQIVND (reference sequence). This CDR3 comprises 19 residues. Trimming removed 4 bases from V and 3 bases from J; junction bases left unmatched: 18. The CDR3 bases are TGTGCCAGTAGTAGACCTGGGACGGGAGGGCCTGTTTGGACAGATACGCAGTATTTT. It specifies CASSRPGTGGPVWTDTQYF.

CDR3 nucleotides: TGTGCCAGCAGCACTCAGGGGGTTACCTACGAGCAGTACTTC. Encoded protein: CASSTQGVTYEQYF. The chain is built from TRBV13 and TRBJ2-7, with TRBD1 matching 7 bases. V was pared by 5 bases and J by 2 bases, with 6 bases of the junction left unmatched. The V gene's germline CDR1 is PRHDT and CDR2 FYEKMQ (reference sequence). The CDR3 consists of 14 residues.

V usage is TRBV25-1 and J usage is TRBJ1-2, with D perhaps TRBD1 (5 bases). The length of the CDR3 is 12 residues. CDR1 is MGHDK, CDR2 SYGVNS, per germline. The V end was cut by 10 bases, the J end by 6 bases, with 15 bases between. This CDR3 is CATEVGEDGYTF. CDR3 coding DNA: TGTGCCACAGAGGTAGGGGAGGATGGCTACACCTTC.

The J gene is TRBJ1-1, the V gene TRBV11-3; no clear D gene. The length of the CDR3 is 14 residues. CDR1 is SGHNT and CDR2 is YENEEA in the germline V gene. V lost 11 bases and J 0 bases, leaving 16 bases between the germline ends. DNA of the CDR3: TGTGCCCCGTCGGGGATCCTCATGAACACTGAAGCTTTCTTT. Amino acids: CAPSGILMNTEAFF.

The chain recombines TRBV28 with TRBJ2-7; D not certain. Trimming pared 1 base from V and 6 bases from J, leaving 7 bases between. From germline, CDR1 is MDHEN and CDR2 SYDVKM. This CDR3 has 12 amino acids. DNA of the CDR3: TGTGCCAGCAGTTTATCCACTCGCGAGCAGTACTTC. It is translated as CASSLSTREQYF.

The chain recombines TRBV28 with TRBJ2-7; a possible D gene is TRBD1 (5 bases). The germline gives CDR1 MDHEN, CDR2 SYDVKM. V lost 5 bases and J lost 12, with 14 bases in between. There are 11 residues in the CDR3. This CDR3 is CASSPRRGVYF. DNA for the CDR3: TGTGCCAGCAGTCCGAGAAGGGGTGTGTACTTC.